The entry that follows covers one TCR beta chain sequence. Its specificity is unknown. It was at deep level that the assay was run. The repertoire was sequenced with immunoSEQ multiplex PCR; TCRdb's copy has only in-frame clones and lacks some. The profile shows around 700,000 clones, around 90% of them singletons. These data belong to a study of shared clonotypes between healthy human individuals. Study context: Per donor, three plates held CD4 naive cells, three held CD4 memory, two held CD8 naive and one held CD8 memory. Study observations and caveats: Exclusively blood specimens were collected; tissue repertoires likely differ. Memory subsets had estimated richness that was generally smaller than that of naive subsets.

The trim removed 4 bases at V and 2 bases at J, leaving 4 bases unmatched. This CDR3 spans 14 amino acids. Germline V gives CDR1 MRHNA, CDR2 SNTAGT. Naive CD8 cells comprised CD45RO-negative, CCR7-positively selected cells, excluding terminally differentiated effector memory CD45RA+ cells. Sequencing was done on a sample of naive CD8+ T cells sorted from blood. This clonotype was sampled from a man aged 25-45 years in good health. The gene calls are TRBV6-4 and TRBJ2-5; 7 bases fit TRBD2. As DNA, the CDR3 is TGTGCCAGCAGTGCCCGACTAGCTCAAGAGACCCAGTACTTC. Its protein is CASSARLAQETQYF.